The 20 T cell receptor beta chains in this list originate from one sample, sequenced in a study of radiotherapy plus CTLA-4 blockade in lung cancer (dated by TCRdb to the late 2010s). Receptor amplification or capture employed the immunoSEQ multiplex PCR assay. Sourced from immuneACCESS, this table was stored by TCRdb with only in-frame sequences that have V and J called. A share of the clones is absent; for the studies checked, an unresolved V gene accounts for under half, and the remainder has no known explanation. Within this sample are about 49,000 clones, with roughly three quarters of them counted one time only. The top ten hold 11% of the sample. Here the sequenced sample was peripheral blood, taken from a patient treated with radiotherapy plus ipilimumab. These receptor sequences come from a human donor with non-small cell lung cancer who had stable disease on radiotherapy plus ipilimumab.

This chain's CDR3 is CASSSFEGTEAFF. The CDR3 bases are TGTGCCAGCAGCTCGTTCGAGGGGACTGAAGCTTTCTTT. This chain connects TRBV7-2 to TRBJ1-1, with D possibly matching TRBD1 (5 bases). Germline assignment: CDR1 SGHTA and CDR2 FQGNSA. The CDR3 has 13 residues. Trimming stripped 4 bases from V and 5 bases from J, with 11 bases between.

The rearrangement links TRBV18 to TRBJ2-1; possible D gene TRBD1, 6 bases. The CDR3 contains 14 residues. V dropped 5 bases and J dropped 0 bases, with 8 bases sitting between them. Germline CDR1 reads KGHSH; CDR2 reads LQKENI. The CDR3, as DNA: TGTGCCAGCTCAGGGACAAGCTCCTACAATGAGCAGTTCTTC. Its translation is CASSGTSSYNEQFF.

The V call is TRBV10-3, the J call TRBJ1-2; D is uncertain. Germline V gives CDR1 ENHRY, CDR2 SYGVKD. V lost 3 bases, J lost 1 base, and 3 bases lay in between. This CDR3 region has 12 residues. CDR3 in DNA: TGTGCCATCAGTGACAGTAACTATGGCTACACCTTC. Protein: CAISDSNYGYTF.

The V call is TRBV6-5, the J call TRBJ2-7; no definite D call. V was shortened by 5 bases and J by 0 bases, with 11 bases between the two germline ends. CDR3 length: 14 residues. The germline gives CDR1 MNHEY, CDR2 SVGAGI. The CDR3 protein is CASSLTAPSYEQYV. As DNA, the CDR3 is TGTGCCAGCAGTCTTACAGCCCCCTCCTACGAGCAGTACGTC.

The V and J genes are TRBV5-1 and TRBJ1-5, with D perhaps matching TRBD1 (5 bases). Germline V lookup: CDR1 SGHRS, CDR2 YFSETQ. The germline V and J ends were trimmed by 4 bases and 11 bases, with 19 bases remaining between them. The CDR3 totals 14 residues. The CDR3 spells CASSPQGTQGTQHF. For the CDR3, the DNA is TGCGCCAGCAGCCCTCAGGGAACCCAAGGGACCCAGCATTTT.

This chain joins TRBV19 and TRBJ1-5, with D possibly TRBD1 on 6 matching bases. Trimming shortened V by 7 bases and J by 1 base, and 17 bases separated the two germline ends. CDR1 is LNHDA and CDR2 is SQIVND in the germline V gene (reference sequence). CDR3 length: 16 residues. The CDR3 nucleotides are TGTGCCAGTAAAGGGCGGGGGGCTCAGAGCAATCAGCCCCAGCATTTT. The encoded protein is CASKGRGAQSNQPQHF.

The rearrangement joins TRBV4-1 to TRBJ2-6; D call uncertain. The germline V gene encodes CDR1 MGHRA and CDR2 YSYEKL. This CDR3 contains 17 residues. V was cut by 0 bases and J by 0 bases, with 9 bases left in between. In DNA form, the CDR3 reads TGCGCCAGCAGCCAAGAGCGTAGAGTCTCTGGGGCCAACGTCCTGACTTTC. Its protein is CASSQERRVSGANVLTF.

This chain connects TRBV9 to TRBJ2-3, with 7 bases matching TRBD1. Per germline, CDR1 SGDLS and CDR2 YYNGEE. V dropped 0 bases and J dropped 4; count of bases not matched to a gene: 5. This CDR3 comprises 15 residues. CDR3 bases: TGTGCCAGCAGCGTAGGGGCAGGGGGTGCAGATACGCAGTATTTT. Residues: CASSVGAGGADTQYF.

V gene TRBV10-1 combines with J gene TRBJ2-3; tentatively, D is TRBD1 or TRBD2 (5 bases each). The CDR3 length is 11 residues. Germline V CDR1 and CDR2: WNHNN, SYGVQD (reference sequence). V was shortened by 7 bases and J by 4 bases, with 6 bases between the two germline ends. As DNA, the CDR3 is TGCGCCAGCATGGGACCAGATACGCAGTATTTT. Amino acid sequence: CASMGPDTQYF.

This clone appeared a single time. This sample includes further DNA sequences coding for the same CDR3. The J gene is TRBJ1-1, the V gene TRBV4-3; weak D call: TRBD1 (5 bases). The V end lost 1 base, the J end lost 0 bases, and 9 bases lay between the germline ends. The CDR3 covers 15 residues. The germline gives CDR1 LGHNA, CDR2 YSLEER. DNA of the CDR3: TGCGCCAGCAGCCAAGGGGGGGGTATGAACACTGAAGCTTTCTTT. Translated: CASSQGGGMNTEAFF.

The CDR3 DNA sequence: TGTGCCAGCAGCCAACAGGGGACTAGCACAGATACGCAGTATTTT. Its protein is CASSQQGTSTDTQYF. The chain couples TRBV27 to TRBJ2-3, with D maybe TRBD1 (7 bases). V was shortened by 6 bases and J by 0 bases, with 13 bases between the two germline ends. CDR1 is MNHEY and CDR2 is SMNVEV in the germline V gene (reference sequence). This CDR3 has 15 residues.

CDR3 in amino acids: CASSLDRASNEKLFF. The CDR3 DNA sequence: TGTGCCAGCAGCCTGGACAGGGCGTCTAATGAAAAACTGTTTTTT. The V call is TRBV5-4, the J call TRBJ1-4, with 8 bases aligning to TRBD1. Germline CDR1 is SGHNT and CDR2 is YYREEE (reference sequence). V lost 4 bases to trimming and J lost 3 bases; unmatched junction nucleotides: 5. The CDR3 consists of 15 residues.

The chain couples TRBV19 to TRBJ1-6; D is ambiguous. CDR3 size: 12 residues. V dropped 1 base and J dropped 12 bases, with 7 bases sitting between them. Germline-derived CDR1 and CDR2 are LNHDA and SQIVND (reference sequence). The CDR3 bases are TGTGCCAGTAGTATAGGCCGGGAACCCCTCCACTTT. Encoded protein: CASSIGREPLHF.

The V and J genes are TRBV23-1 and TRBJ1-2, with a possible D match to TRBD1 (5 bases). TRBV23-1 belongs to the ORF category, with a function that is uncertain. V lost 2 bases, J lost 4 bases, and 14 bases lay in between. The CDR3 is 15 amino acids. CDR3 amino acids: CASSQPQGSGYGYTF. The CDR3, as DNA: TGCGCCAGCAGTCAACCCCAGGGATCGGGCTATGGCTACACCTTC.

The V and J genes are TRBV7-9 and TRBJ2-3; no definite D call. Trimming removed 1 base at V and 2 bases at J, with 19 bases between. Germline CDR1 SEHNR, CDR2 FQNEAQ (reference sequence). The CDR3 sequence is 18 residues long. The CDR3 sequence is CASSLDPMFRVLTDTQYF. The CDR3 bases are TGTGCCAGCAGCTTAGACCCTATGTTTCGAGTACTCACAGATACGCAGTATTTT.

The chain has TRBV7-7 and TRBJ2-7; perhaps TRBD2 as D (5 bases). The CDR3 covers 14 residues. Germline CDR1 reads SSHAT; CDR2 reads FNYEAQ (reference sequence). The germline V and J ends were trimmed by 1 base and 2 bases, with 9 bases remaining between them. DNA of the CDR3: TGTGCCAGCAGCTTAGAACTAGAGGCCTACGAGCAGTACGTC. Protein product: CASSLELEAYEQYV.

The chain has TRBV7-2 and TRBJ2-5; 7 bases fit TRBD2. Germline V gene sequence: CDR1 SGHTA, CDR2 FQGNSA. The trim removed 3 bases at V and 5 bases at J, leaving 6 bases unmatched. This CDR3 region has 14 residues. In nucleotides, the CDR3 is TGTGCCAGCAGCTTTCCGGGGGGTCGGGAGACCCAGTACTTC. This translates into CASSFPGGRETQYF.

The chain combines TRBV6-6 with TRBJ1-2; D uncertain. Trimming left V 3 bases short and J 0 bases short, with 14 bases between. This CDR3 is built from 16 residues. Germline V CDR1 and CDR2: MNHNY, SVGAGI (reference sequence). As DNA, the CDR3 is TGTGCCAGCAGTTATGTAGGCATCCGCGCTAACTATGGCTACACCTTC. It translates to CASSYVGIRANYGYTF.

The rearrangement links TRBV7-3 to TRBJ2-4; 9 positions agree with TRBD1. Germline V gives CDR1 SGHTA, CDR2 FQGTGA. With 3 bases clipped from V and 3 bases from J, the junction kept 9 bases outside the gene matches. The CDR3 is made up of 17 amino acids. The CDR3: CASSFGDRVVDKNIQYF. In nucleotides, the CDR3 is TGTGCCAGCAGCTTCGGGGACAGGGTAGTGGACAAAAACATTCAGTACTTC.

CDR3 coding DNA: TGCGCCAGCAGCTTGGGCGCCATGACTAGCCGGAGTGAGCAGTTCTTC. This gives the protein CASSLGAMTSRSEQFF. The chain couples TRBV5-1 to TRBJ2-1; TRBD2 aligns across 7 bases. V trimming: 0 bases; J trimming: 9 bases; junction bases outside the gene matches: 12. This CDR3 has 16 amino acids. Germline CDR1 and CDR2: SGHRS and YFSETQ.